What follows are 7 T cell receptor beta chains derived from one specimen sequenced in a study of blood T cell repertoires in COVID-19. Assay: immunoSEQ multiplex PCR; the TCRdb copy retains only in-frame clones and omits some. The table records 60,000 to 70,000 clones, 80% to 90% of them present only once. Material for sequencing was peripheral blood. The receptor source for this set is a woman aged 60-70 years with acute or convalescent COVID-19.

This clone was recorded a few times. DNA for the CDR3: TGCAGTGCTAAAAGCATCTATGGCTACACCTTC. Its protein product is CSAKSIYGYTF. The chain combines TRBV20-1 with TRBJ1-2; no firm D call. The CDR3 length is 11 residues. Germline V gene lookup returns CDR1 DFQATT and CDR2 SNEGSKA (reference sequence). V was shortened by 4 bases and J by 4 bases, with 7 bases between the two germline ends.

This chain joins TRBV19 and TRBJ1-2; weak D call: TRBD1 (6 bases). Germline V gene lookup returns CDR1 LNHDA and CDR2 SQIVND (reference sequence). The CDR3 has 13 residues. The V end lost 5 bases, the J end lost 8 bases, and 15 bases lay between the germline ends. The CDR3 loop reads CASSEQGLSGYTF. CDR3 sequence (DNA): TGTGCCAGTAGTGAACAGGGCTTGTCGGGCTACACCTTC.

The chain employs TRBV5-1 and TRBJ2-5, with TRBD2 matching 13 bases. Germline CDR1 is SGHRS and CDR2 is YFSETQ. The CDR3 length is 15 residues. J gave up 2 bases and V 4 bases, and 2 bases lay outside the gene matches. The CDR3 region is CASSPGLAGQETQYF. DNA of the CDR3: TGCGCCAGCAGCCCGGGACTAGCGGGGCAAGAGACCCAGTACTTC.

This chain links TRBV7-8 with TRBJ1-5, with 7 bases that match TRBD1. Trimming cost V 5 bases and J 7 bases; bases outside gene matches: 11. Per germline, CDR1 SGHVS and CDR2 FQNEAQ. The CDR3 spans 15 residues. As DNA, the CDR3 is TGTGCCAGCAGCCTGGTCGAAGGGGGCGGGCAGCCCCAGCATTTT. It yields the protein CASSLVEGGGQPQHF.

This chain connects TRBV7-9 to TRBJ1-2; D is possibly TRBD1 (5 bases). The germline gives CDR1 SEHNR, CDR2 FQNEAQ (reference sequence). The CDR3 is made up of 13 amino acids. Trimming pared 11 bases from V and 6 bases from J, leaving 19 bases between. The CDR3 region has the DNA TGTGCCTCAAGGGGTGGGGAGGTCGATGGCTACACCTTC. It codes for CASRGGEVDGYTF.

The chain uses TRBV4-1 and TRBJ1-4; 7 nucleotides match TRBD1. CDR1 is MGHRA, CDR2 YSYEKL, per germline. This CDR3 is 17 amino acids long. The V and J ends lost 1 base and 5 bases, in that order; junction bases with no gene match: 10. The CDR3 here is CASSQGGQGGFNEKLFF. CDR3 DNA sequence: TGCGCCAGCAGCCAAGGGGGCCAGGGGGGATTCAATGAAAAACTGTTTTTT.

The rearrangement uses TRBV4-1 and TRBJ1-2, with 10 bases that match TRBD1. The germline V gene has CDR1 MGHRA and CDR2 YSYEKL. The CDR3 sequence is 16 residues long. V dropped 4 bases and J dropped 5; count of bases not matched to a gene: 10. CDR3 region: CASSPGTGDKGYGYTF. The DNA for the CDR3 is TGCGCCAGCAGCCCAGGGACAGGGGATAAGGGGTATGGCTACACCTTC.